This passage covers 3 T cell receptor beta chains from one sample sequenced in a study of tumor and adjacent non-tumor tissue in lung cancer. The template was RNA from unsorted bulk tissue. Three rounds of nested PCR, following a modified ARM-PCR protocol, produced the TCRbeta library. A single record per CDR3 protein comes from TCRdb applying MiXCR to the multiplex PCR reads. This sample carries over 110,000 distinct CDR3 sequences, around two thirds of them seen once, and the ten largest clones take roughly 20%. What was sequenced was lung tumor tissue. These receptors all come from a man in his sixties with small cell lung cancer.

The rearrangement uses TRBV11-1 and TRBJ2-1; D remains ambiguous. Germline V lookup: CDR1 SGHAT, CDR2 FQDESV (reference sequence). The CDR3 sequence is 12 residues long. Here the CDR3 reads CGNSSEDLEQFF. The CDR3 DNA follows: TGTGGTAACAGTTCGGAAGATCTTGAGCAGTTCTTC.

A remark on this clonotype: At one boundary the junction diverges from the germline segment, which might be a read error. This chain uses TRBV11-2 with TRBJ2-1, with TRBD2 matching over 8 bases. The CDR3 runs to 15 residues. In germline, CDR1 is SGHAT, CDR2 FQNNGV. Here the CDR3 reads CAGSPRREGYNEQFF. The CDR3 nucleotides are TGTGCCGGCAGCCCCCGACGGGAGGGCTACAATGAACAGTTCTTC.

This clonotype was detected many times. The CDR3 DNA is TGTGCCAGCAGCTCACAGGGGTATGAGCAGTTCTTC. It codes for CASSSQGYEQFF. The J gene is TRBJ2-1, the V gene TRBV11-2; 7 bases match TRBD1. Germline CDR1 SGHAT, CDR2 FQNNGV. Losses at the gene ends were 4 bases for V and 8 bases for J; bases not matched to a gene: 2. The CDR3 length is 12 residues.